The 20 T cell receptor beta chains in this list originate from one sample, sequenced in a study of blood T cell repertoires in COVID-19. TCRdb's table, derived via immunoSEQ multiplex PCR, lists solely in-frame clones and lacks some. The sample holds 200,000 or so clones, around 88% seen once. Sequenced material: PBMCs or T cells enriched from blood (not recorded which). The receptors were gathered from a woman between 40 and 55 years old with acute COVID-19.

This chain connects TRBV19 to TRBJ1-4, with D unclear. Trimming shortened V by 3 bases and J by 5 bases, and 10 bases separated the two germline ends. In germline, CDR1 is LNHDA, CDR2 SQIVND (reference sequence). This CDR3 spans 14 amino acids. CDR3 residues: CASSIEWRNEKLFF. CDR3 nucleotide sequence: TGTGCCAGTAGTATTGAGTGGCGGAATGAAAAACTGTTTTTT.

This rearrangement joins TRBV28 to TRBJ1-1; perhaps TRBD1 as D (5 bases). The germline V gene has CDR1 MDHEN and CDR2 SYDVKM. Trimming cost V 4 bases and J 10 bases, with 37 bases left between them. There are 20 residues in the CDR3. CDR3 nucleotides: TGTGCCAGCAGTTCCCCTCGTGTTAGGGGATTACTACCATCGTCCCCGTCAGCTTTCTTT. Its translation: CASSSPRVRGLLPSSPSAFF.

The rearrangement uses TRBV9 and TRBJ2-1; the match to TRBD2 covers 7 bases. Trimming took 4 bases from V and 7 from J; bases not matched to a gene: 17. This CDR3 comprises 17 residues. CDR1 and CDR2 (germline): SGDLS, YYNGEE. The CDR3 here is CASSQQLVQRGTNEQFF. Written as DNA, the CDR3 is TGTGCCAGCAGCCAACAGTTAGTCCAGCGGGGAACTAATGAGCAGTTCTTC.

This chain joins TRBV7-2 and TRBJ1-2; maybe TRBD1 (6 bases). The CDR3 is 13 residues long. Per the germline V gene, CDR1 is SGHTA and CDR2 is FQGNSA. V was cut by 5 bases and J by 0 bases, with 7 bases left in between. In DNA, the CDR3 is TGTGCCAGCAGCCGGACAGCTAACTATGGCTACACCTTC. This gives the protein CASSRTANYGYTF.

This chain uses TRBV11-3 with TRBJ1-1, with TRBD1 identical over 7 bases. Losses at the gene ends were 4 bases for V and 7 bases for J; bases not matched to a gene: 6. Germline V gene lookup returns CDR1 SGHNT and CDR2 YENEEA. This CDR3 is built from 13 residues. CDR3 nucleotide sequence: TGTGCCAGCAGCTCAGGGGGGCCAGATGAAGCTTTCTTT. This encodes CASSSGGPDEAFF.

CDR3 in amino acids: CAWRGKAGEASYNEQFF. The CDR3, as DNA: TGTGCCTGGAGGGGAAAGGCGGGGGAGGCCTCCTACAATGAGCAGTTCTTC. The chain is built from TRBV30 and TRBJ2-1; 7 nucleotides agree with TRBD2. This CDR3 contains 17 residues. The germline V gene encodes CDR1 GTSNPN and CDR2 SVGIG (reference sequence). V trimming: 3 bases; J trimming: 0 bases; junction bases outside the gene matches: 11.

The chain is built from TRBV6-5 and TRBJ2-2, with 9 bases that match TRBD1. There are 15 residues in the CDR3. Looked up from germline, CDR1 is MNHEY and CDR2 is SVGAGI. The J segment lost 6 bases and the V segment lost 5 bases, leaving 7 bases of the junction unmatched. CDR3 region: CASSTPRTGAGELFF. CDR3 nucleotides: TGTGCCAGCAGTACCCCTCGGACAGGGGCCGGGGAGCTGTTTTTT.

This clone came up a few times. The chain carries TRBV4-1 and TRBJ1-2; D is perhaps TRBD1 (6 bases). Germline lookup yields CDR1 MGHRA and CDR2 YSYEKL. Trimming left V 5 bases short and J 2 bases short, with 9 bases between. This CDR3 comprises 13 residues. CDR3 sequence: CASSTTGNYGYTF. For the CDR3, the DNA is TGCGCCAGCAGCACAACAGGGAACTATGGCTACACCTTC.

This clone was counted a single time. The CDR3 loop is CATSDRPGQGANSPLHF. The CDR3 nucleotides are TGTGCCACCAGTGATCGCCCAGGACAGGGTGCCAATTCACCCCTCCACTTT. The chain carries TRBV24-1 and TRBJ1-6; 8 bases fit TRBD1. V was clipped by 3 bases and J by 7 bases; unmatched bases: 10. Looked up from germline, CDR1 is KGHDR and CDR2 is SFDVKD. The CDR3 runs 17 residues.

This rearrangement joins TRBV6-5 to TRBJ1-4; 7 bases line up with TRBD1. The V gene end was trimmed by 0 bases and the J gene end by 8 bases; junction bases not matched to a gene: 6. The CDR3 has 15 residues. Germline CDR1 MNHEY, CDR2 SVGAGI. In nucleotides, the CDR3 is TGTGCCAGCAGTTACTCCGGGACAGTGGAGGAAAAACTGTTTTTT. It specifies CASSYSGTVEEKLFF.

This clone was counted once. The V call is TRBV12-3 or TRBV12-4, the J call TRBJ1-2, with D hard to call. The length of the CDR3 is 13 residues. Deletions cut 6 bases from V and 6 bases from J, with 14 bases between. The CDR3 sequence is CASSSLTGNGYTF. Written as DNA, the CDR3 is TGTGCCAGCAGCTCACTTACCGGGAATGGCTACACCTTC.

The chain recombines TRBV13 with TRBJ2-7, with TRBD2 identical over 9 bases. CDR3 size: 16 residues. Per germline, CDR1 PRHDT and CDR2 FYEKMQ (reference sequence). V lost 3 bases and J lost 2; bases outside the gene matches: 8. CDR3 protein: CASSFPRGGRAYEQYV. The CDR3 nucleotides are TGTGCCAGCAGCTTCCCAAGGGGCGGGAGGGCCTACGAGCAGTACGTC.

DNA of the CDR3: TGCGCCAGCAGCTTGGACCAGGGATGGAACACTGAAGCTTTCTTT. Protein: CASSLDQGWNTEAFF. This chain links TRBV5-1 with TRBJ1-1; D is perhaps TRBD1 (5 bases). CDR3 length equals 15 residues. CDR1 and CDR2 from the germline V gene are SGHRS and YFSETQ. V lost 0 bases, J lost 1 base, and 10 bases lay in between.

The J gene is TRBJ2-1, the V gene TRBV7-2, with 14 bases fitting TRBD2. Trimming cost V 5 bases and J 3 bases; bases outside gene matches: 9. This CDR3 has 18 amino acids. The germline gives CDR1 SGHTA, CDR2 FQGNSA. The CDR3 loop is CASSPRTSGGLGYNEQFF. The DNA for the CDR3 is TGTGCCAGCAGCCCTCGGACTAGCGGGGGGCTCGGCTACAATGAGCAGTTCTTC.

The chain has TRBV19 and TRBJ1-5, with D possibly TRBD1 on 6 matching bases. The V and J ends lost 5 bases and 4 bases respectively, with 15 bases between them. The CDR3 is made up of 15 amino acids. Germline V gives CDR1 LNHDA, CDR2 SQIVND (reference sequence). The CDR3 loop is CASSLDSSRNQPQHF. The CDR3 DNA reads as TGTGCCAGTAGTTTGGACAGCTCAAGGAATCAGCCCCAGCATTTT.

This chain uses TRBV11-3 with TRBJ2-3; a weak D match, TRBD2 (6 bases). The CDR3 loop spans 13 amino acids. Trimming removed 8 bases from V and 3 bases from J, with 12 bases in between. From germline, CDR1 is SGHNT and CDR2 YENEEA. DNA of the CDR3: TGTGCCAGCGGGACTCGGGCGACAGATACGCAGTATTTT. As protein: CASGTRATDTQYF.

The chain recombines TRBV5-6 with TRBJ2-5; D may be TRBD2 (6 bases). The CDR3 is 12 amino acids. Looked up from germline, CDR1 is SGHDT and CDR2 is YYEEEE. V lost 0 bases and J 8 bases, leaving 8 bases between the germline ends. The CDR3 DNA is TGTGCCAGCAGCTTGGGCACTAGCACCCAGTACTTC. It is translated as CASSLGTSTQYF.

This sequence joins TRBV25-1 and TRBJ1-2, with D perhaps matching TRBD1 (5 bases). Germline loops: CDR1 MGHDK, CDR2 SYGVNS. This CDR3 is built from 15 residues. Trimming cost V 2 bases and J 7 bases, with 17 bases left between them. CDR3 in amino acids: CASSEVFVGGGGYTF. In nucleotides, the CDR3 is TGTGCCAGCAGTGAAGTTTTTGTGGGGGGTGGTGGCTACACCTTC.

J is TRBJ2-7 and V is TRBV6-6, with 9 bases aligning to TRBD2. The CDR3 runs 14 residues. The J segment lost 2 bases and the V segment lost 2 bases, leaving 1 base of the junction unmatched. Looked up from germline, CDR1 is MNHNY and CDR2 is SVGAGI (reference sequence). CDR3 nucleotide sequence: TGTGCCAGCAGTTACGAGCGGGGGGCCTACGAGCAGTACTTC. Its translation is CASSYERGAYEQYF.

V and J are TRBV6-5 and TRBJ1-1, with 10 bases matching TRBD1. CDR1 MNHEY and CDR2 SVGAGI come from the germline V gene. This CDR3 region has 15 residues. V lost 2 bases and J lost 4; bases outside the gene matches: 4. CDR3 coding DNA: TGTGCCAGCAGTTACGGGACAGGGGTCGGCACTGAAGCTTTCTTT. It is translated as CASSYGTGVGTEAFF.